The next 24 T cell receptor beta chains were all read from a single sample in a study of Graves' ophthalmopathy and Graves' hyperthyroidism (dated by TCRdb to the late 2010s). Sequenced on an Illumina HiSeq 2000. For repertoire sequencing, the TCR beta CDR3 regions were amplified from RNA transcripts. A first-round RT-PCR used HTBI primers with the Qiagen OneStep RT-PCR kit, followed by a second-round multiplex PCR, size selection and purification. TCRdb ran its own pipeline on the public reads, namely fastp trimming at Q25 and MiXCR clone calling, and kept in-frame beta chains. Rows matching on CDR3 protein sequence are summarized as one entry with the most common DNA and genes. This sample holds about 400,000 distinct CDR3 sequences; roughly 18% were observed only once. The top ten clonotypes cover roughly 1.5% of the sample. Specimen: peripheral blood. The receptors originated from a woman aged 18-29 years with Graves' ophthalmopathy. Donor details come from another sample of the same person, matched by shared clones.

The gene calls are TRBV12-3 or TRBV12-4 and TRBJ1-5; no definite D call. This CDR3 is built from 15 residues. Trimming shortened V by 5 bases and J by 5 bases, and 16 bases separated the two germline ends. The DNA of the CDR3 is TGTGCCAGCAGTAACGGAGGCAGGAGTCATCAGCCCCAGCATTTT. Residues: CASSNGGRSHQPQHF.

This clonotype was counted ten times or more. The chain is built from TRBV6-2 or TRBV6-3 and TRBJ1-1, with 10 bases that match TRBD1. CDR1 is MNHEY, CDR2 SVGEGT, per germline. The CDR3 is made up of 13 amino acids. With 6 bases clipped from V and 4 bases from J, the junction kept 2 bases outside the gene matches. DNA for the CDR3: TGTGCCAGCAGCCGGACAGGGGGCACTGAAGCTTTCTTT. Protein product: CASSRTGGTEAFF.

The chain recombines TRBV20-1 with TRBJ2-5; the match to TRBD2 covers 8 bases. Germline V gene data show CDR1 as DFQATT and CDR2 as SNEGSKA (reference sequence). V trimming: 0 bases; J trimming: 0 bases; junction bases outside the gene matches: 9. CDR3 length: 17 amino acids. The CDR3 DNA reads as TGCAGTGCTAGAGATTCCGGGAGGGTAGCGTACCAAGAGACCCAGTACTTC. Its protein product is CSARDSGRVAYQETQYF.

This clonotype was seen ten or more times. The CDR3 DNA reads TGTGCCAGCAGTTACTCTCCAACCAGCAATCAGCCCCAGCATTTT. Its translation is CASSYSPTSNQPQHF. V gene TRBV6-5 combines with J gene TRBJ1-5; D is undetermined. Germline CDR1 MNHEY, CDR2 SVGAGI. The CDR3 is made up of 15 amino acids. Deletions cut 0 bases from V and 1 base from J, with 7 bases between.

This clonotype appeared many times. The rearrangement links TRBV28 to TRBJ1-1; 9 bases map to TRBD1. V gave up 5 bases and J gave up 11 bases; unmatched junction bases: 12. Germline V lookup: CDR1 MDHEN, CDR2 SYDVKM. The CDR3 is 14 amino acids. CDR3 amino acids: CASSLPSGQGRAFF. In DNA form, the CDR3 reads TGTGCCAGCAGTCTGCCCTCGGGACAGGGTAGGGCTTTCTTT.

In this sample, this clonotype turned up many times. The chain carries TRBV7-2 and TRBJ2-4, with no clear D. The CDR3 runs to 15 residues. CDR1 is SGHTA, CDR2 FQGNSA, per germline. V gave up 1 base and J gave up 6 bases, with 13 bases separating them. This chain's CDR3 is CASSLGAGRTNIQYF. CDR3 in DNA: TGTGCCAGCAGCTTAGGGGCAGGACGGACAAACATTCAGTACTTC.

This clonotype has a count of ten or more. The CDR3: CATSRGQLGSNQPQHF. The CDR3 region has the DNA TGTGCCACCAGCAGAGGACAGCTGGGAAGCAATCAGCCCCAGCATTTT. V gene TRBV15 combines with J gene TRBJ1-5; TRBD1 might be the D (5 bases). Trimming cost V 1 base and J 1 base, with 11 bases left between them. This CDR3 comprises 16 residues. Germline CDR1 LNHNV, CDR2 YYDKDF (reference sequence).

This clonotype was counted ten times or more. The J gene is TRBJ1-1, the V gene TRBV19; 7 bases agree with TRBD1. V shed 4 bases and J 8 bases; nucleotides not matched to a gene: 10. CDR1 LNHDA and CDR2 SQIVND come from the germline V gene (reference sequence). The CDR3 is 14 residues long. The CDR3 DNA is TGTGCCAGTAGTACAAAAACAGGGGTAGGGGAAGCTTTCTTT. Amino acids: CASSTKTGVGEAFF. Filled out from reference TRBV19 and TRBJ1-1, the complete variable domain reads DGGITQSPKYLFRKEGQNVTLSCEQNLNHDAMYWYRQDPGQGLRLIYYSQIVNDFQKGDIAEGYSVSREKKESFPLTVTSAQKNPTAFYLCASSTKTGVGEAFFGQGTRLTVV.

At least ten counts were recorded for this clonotype. V is TRBV4-1 and J is TRBJ2-5, with a weak D call TRBD2 (6 bases). V was cut by 4 bases and J by 2 bases, with 14 bases left in between. The CDR3 has 15 amino acids. Germline loops: CDR1 MGHRA, CDR2 YSYEKL. CDR3 region: CASSLHPRGQETQYF. DNA of the CDR3: TGCGCCAGCAGCCTCCACCCTCGGGGGCAAGAGACCCAGTACTTC.

This clonotype was counted at least ten times. The rearrangement links TRBV6-1 to TRBJ1-5; the D is unclear. V lost 2 bases, J lost 0 bases, and 5 bases lay in between. Germline CDR1 MNHNS, CDR2 SASEGT. The CDR3 sequence is 14 residues long. CDR3 amino acids: CASSEHYSNQPQHF. Here the CDR3 DNA reads TGTGCCAGCAGTGAACACTATAGCAATCAGCCCCAGCATTTT.

This clonotype came up many times. The chain combines TRBV29-1 with TRBJ2-5; no reliable D call. V was clipped by 4 bases and J by 10 bases, with 10 bases between them. CDR3 length: 10 residues. Germline CDR1 SQVTM, CDR2 ANQGSEA. The CDR3 nucleotides read TGCAGCGTTGTTACGTGGGACCAGTACTTC. Protein product: CSVVTWDQYF. The full variable domain, completed using reference TRBV29-1 and TRBJ2-5, is SAVISQKPSRDICQRGTSLTIQCQVDSQVTMMFWYRQQPGQSLTLIATANQGSEATYESGFVIDKFPISRPNLTFSTLTVSNMSPEDSSIYLCSVVTWDQYFGPGTRLLVL.

This clonotype has at least ten counts. The chain couples TRBV11-2 to TRBJ2-5, with 7 bases lining up with TRBD2. With V trimmed by 4 bases and J by 5 bases, 7 bases remained unmatched. The CDR3 runs to 14 residues. Per the germline V gene, CDR1 is SGHAT and CDR2 is FQNNGV. Written as DNA, the CDR3 is TGTGCCAGCAGCTCCCCCGGGGGGAAGGAGACCCAGTACTTC. Translating it yields CASSSPGGKETQYF. Combining the CDR3 with reference TRBV11-2 and TRBJ2-5 gives the whole variable domain EAGVAQSPRYKIIEKRQSVAFWCNPISGHATLYWYQQILGQGPKLLIQFQNNGVVDDSQLPKDRFSAERLKGVDSTLKIQPAKLEDSAVYLCASSSPGGKETQYFGPGTRLLVL.

This clonotype has a count of ten or more. The chain couples TRBV28 to TRBJ2-7; D is possibly TRBD2 (5 bases). CDR1 and CDR2 (germline): MDHEN, SYDVKM. The germline V and J ends were trimmed by 7 bases and 6 bases, with 22 bases remaining between them. This CDR3 contains 15 residues. This CDR3 is CASTWRLQLGIEQYF. The CDR3 nucleotides read TGTGCCAGCACCTGGAGGCTCCAGCTTGGTATCGAGCAGTACTTC.

The rearrangement links TRBV6-5 to TRBJ2-5; perhaps TRBD2 as D (6 bases). Trimming pared 2 bases from V and 4 bases from J, leaving 8 bases between. The CDR3 length is 13 residues. The germline gives CDR1 MNHEY, CDR2 SVGAGI. CDR3 nucleotides: TGTGCCAGCAGTTACGCGGGACCAGAGACCCAGTACTTC. Protein sequence: CASSYAGPETQYF.

Ten or more counts support this clonotype. This chain links TRBV28 with TRBJ1-1, with D hard to call. V was trimmed by 2 bases and J by 4 bases, leaving 11 bases between them. CDR3 size: 14 residues. Germline V CDR1 and CDR2: MDHEN, SYDVKM. CDR3 sequence: CASSLTLGPTEAFF. In DNA form, the CDR3 reads TGTGCCAGCAGTTTAACGTTAGGCCCCACTGAAGCTTTCTTT.

This clonotype was observed at least ten times. V gene TRBV12-3 or TRBV12-4 combines with J gene TRBJ2-5, with D unresolved. Trimming removed 6 bases at V and 2 bases at J, with 13 bases between. This CDR3 has 14 residues. This CDR3 reads CASSLSPGQETQYF. The CDR3 DNA follows: TGTGCCAGCAGCCTTTCTCCAGGACAAGAGACCCAGTACTTC.

There are many counts of this clonotype. The chain is built from TRBV20-1 and TRBJ2-7; 11 bases match TRBD1. This CDR3 is built from 14 residues. The J segment lost 2 bases and the V segment lost 7 bases, leaving 7 bases of the junction unmatched. The germline V gene encodes CDR1 DFQATT and CDR2 SNEGSKA (reference sequence). The CDR3 coding sequence is TGCAGTGGCCAGCCGGGACAGGGGGCCTACGAGCAGTACTTC. Translating it yields CSGQPGQGAYEQYF.

There are a few counts of this clonotype. A much larger clone is a single base away; this may be a read error. The V gene is TRBV28, the J gene TRBJ2-2, with 7 bases aligning to TRBD1. The CDR3 has 15 amino acids. Looked up from germline, CDR1 is MDHEN and CDR2 is SYDVKM. CDR3 bases: TGTGCCAGCAGTTCACAGGGGTTCGGCACCGGGGAGCCGTTTTTT. Translation: CASSSQGFGTGEPFF.

In this sample, this clonotype turned up many times. J is TRBJ1-1 and V is TRBV12-3 or TRBV12-4; possible D gene TRBD1, 5 bases. Deletions cut 6 bases from V and 6 bases from J, with 11 bases between. The length of the CDR3 is 12 residues. The CDR3 DNA is TGTGCCAGCAGCCGAGACAGAGCTGAAGCTTTCTTT. Encoded protein: CASSRDRAEAFF.

About this clonotype itself: The junction differs from germline at one of its ends, possibly a read error. This sequence joins TRBV6-1 and TRBJ2-5, with a tentative D call TRBD1 (6 bases). Per germline, CDR1 MNHNS and CDR2 SASEGT. The CDR3 totals 14 residues. CDR3 protein: CASSQAERGRTQYF. In DNA, the CDR3 is TGTGCCAGCAGTCAAGCGGAGAGGGGGAGGACCCAGTACTTC.

This clonotype was observed many times. V usage is TRBV5-1 and J usage is TRBJ2-7; D unresolved. This CDR3 spans 16 amino acids. Trimming cost V 0 bases and J 0 bases, with 13 bases left between them. Germline-derived CDR1 and CDR2 are SGHRS and YFSETQ. The CDR3 nucleotides read TGCGCCAGCAGCTTGGACAGCCAGACCATCTCCTACGAGCAGTACTTC. This translates into CASSLDSQTISYEQYF.

This clonotype has at least ten counts. The V and J genes are TRBV6-1 and TRBJ1-5; D gene unclear. The germline V gene has CDR1 MNHNS and CDR2 SASEGT. This CDR3 contains 13 residues. Trimming removed 7 bases at V and 2 bases at J, with 9 bases between. The CDR3 reads CASIQRGNQPQHF. In nucleotides, the CDR3 is TGTGCCAGCATCCAGAGGGGCAATCAGCCCCAGCATTTT.

Comments on this clonotype: A much larger clone lies one base from this, so it may be a read error. The chain recombines TRBV4-3 with TRBJ1-2; D remains ambiguous. The CDR3 covers 15 residues. Germline CDR1 LGHNA, CDR2 YSLEER. The V end was cut by 0 bases, the J end by 0 bases, with 8 bases between. CDR3: CASSQEGRTNYGYTF. The CDR3 coding sequence is TGCGCCAGCAGCCAAGAAGGGAGAACTAACTATGGCTACACCTTC.

This clonotype showed up many times. V gene TRBV10-3 combines with J gene TRBJ2-5; 12 bases fit TRBD1. The CDR3 has 15 amino acids. Per the germline V gene, CDR1 is ENHRY and CDR2 is SYGVKD. J was trimmed by 5 bases and V by 0 bases; bases with no gene match: 1. Written as DNA, the CDR3 is TGTGCCATCAGTGAGTCAGGGACAGGGGGCGAGACCCAGTACTTC. It encodes CAISESGTGGETQYF.